This T cell receptor beta chain was sequenced in a study of Graves' ophthalmopathy and Graves' hyperthyroidism. Study outcomes and limitations: Ophthalmopathy progression prediction by the model yielded a sensitivity of around 68% and a specificity of around 72%.

V lost 0 bases and J lost 5; bases outside the gene matches: 12. This CDR3 comprises 17 residues. Germline CDR1 MNHNS, CDR2 SASEGT. For donors with ophthalmopathy, the disease showed moderate-to-severe activity, reached CAS ≥3 and NOSPECS ≥4, and had lasted under 3 months. RNA transcripts provided the template for amplifying TCR beta CDR3 regions. HTBI primers were used in a first-round RT-PCR, which preceded a second-round multiplex PCR. TCRdb reprocessed the multiplex PCR reads via MiXCR and lists one record per CDR3 protein. The sample lists about 220,000 distinct CDR3 sequences, approximately 21% occurring once. Comment on this clonotype: Its antigen is unidentified.

The V call is TRBV6-1, the J call TRBJ1-2, with 7 bases aligning to TRBD1. The sequenced sample was peripheral blood. The origin of this receptor is a woman aged 45-65 years with Graves' ophthalmopathy. The CDR3 sequence is CASSEAYGDRANYGYTF. The CDR3 coding sequence is TGTGCCAGCAGTGAAGCTTACGGGGACAGAGCGAATTATGGCTACACCTTC.